Listed below are T cell receptor beta chains from one sample, sequenced in a study of cytomegalovirus exposure and HLA in healthy donors. The assay was immunoSEQ multiplex PCR, and TCRdb's table has in-frame clones only and misses some. The data show 83,000 or so clones, 81% seen once. Source material: PBMCs. Every receptor here comes from a woman aged 25 to 39 in good health and CMV-seronegative. Both conserved end residues are part of each CDR3. The D gene is left open where the match is weak. The size of a clone is reported for some rows only, either as once, few or many, or as a class for expanded clones.

clone size	D gene	J gene	V gene	CDR3 DNA	CDR3 protein
NA	TRBD1	TRBJ1-2	TRBV7-2	TGTGCCAGCAGCTTACTCCCCCGGGCCGAGACAGGGGCCCATGGCTACACCTTC	CASSLLPRAETGAHGYTF
NA	NA	TRBJ2-1	TRBV9	TGTGCCAGCAGCGAGTTAGCCGCCCCAACGAATGAGCAGTTCTTC	CASSELAAPTNEQFF
NA	NA	TRBJ2-3	TRBV28	TGTGCCAGCAGTACACGCGCCACAGGGAAAACTAGCACAGATACGCAGTATTTT	CASSTRATGKTSTDTQYF
once	TRBD2	TRBJ2-1	TRBV7-2	TGTGCCAGCAGCTTAGCGGTCCTAGCGGGGCCCTACAATGAGCAGTTCTTC	CASSLAVLAGPYNEQFF
once	NA	TRBJ2-7	TRBV28	TGTGCCAGCACCCGGTCGGGCTACGAGCAGTACTTC	CASTRSGYEQYF
NA	TRBD1	TRBJ1-1	TRBV25-1	TGTGCCAGCAGTGGGCCGGGACAGGGGGCTGAAGCTTTCTTT	CASSGPGQGAEAFF
NA	NA	TRBJ2-1	TRBV28	TGTGCCAGCAAGAGTAATCAAGGGCAGGGCGCATACAATGAGCAGTTCTTC	CASKSNQGQGAYNEQFF
NA	NA	TRBJ2-7	TRBV7-9	TGTGCCAGCAGCTTACCCCTTGGCCTCGAGCAGTACTTC	CASSLPLGLEQYF
few	NA	TRBJ2-5	TRBV7-2	TGTGCCAGCAGCTTAAGGGGAAACCAAGAGACCCAGTACTTC	CASSLRGNQETQYF
NA	NA	TRBJ2-7	TRBV7-8	TGTGCCAGCACCAGAACATCGGACAGCTCCTACGAGCAGTACTTC	CASTRTSDSSYEQYF
NA	TRBD1	TRBJ2-2	TRBV5-4	TGTGCCAGCGGACAGGGGGGCACCGGGGAGCTGTTTTTT	CASGQGGTGELFF
NA	TRBD1	TRBJ1-1	TRBV19	TGTGCCAGTAGTGCCGGGACAGGGGGCGAGACTGAAGCTTTCTTT	CASSAGTGGETEAFF
NA	TRBD1	TRBJ2-7	TRBV18	TGTGCCAGCTCACCTACGGGACAGTCCCACGAGCAGTACTTC	CASSPTGQSHEQYF
few	TRBD1	TRBJ1-4	TRBV11-2	TGTGCCAGCAGCTTATTACAGGGGGCACAGGACGAAAAACTGTTTTTT	CASSLLQGAQDEKLFF
NA	TRBD2	TRBJ2-1	TRBV5-6	TGTGCCAGCAGCTTGGACCCAGGGCTAGCGGGCCATGAGCAGTTCTTC	CASSLDPGLAGHEQFF
NA	NA	TRBJ2-7	TRBV4-2	TGTGCCAGCAGCCAAGAGGTGCTAGCGCGCTTTTACGAGCAGTACTTC	CASSQEVLARFYEQYF
NA	TRBD1	TRBJ1-3	TRBV4-2	TGTGCCAGCAGCCCTCGGGGGACAGGGGATTTGAGCTCTGGAAACACCATATATTTT	CASSPRGTGDLSSGNTIYF
NA	NA	TRBJ1-1	TRBV30	TGTGCCTGGAGGTCGCTACTCCAGAACACTGAAGCTTTCTTT	CAWRSLLQNTEAFF
NA	TRBD2	TRBJ2-3	TRBV7-9	TGTGCCAGCAGCTTAGGACTAGCGGGACCAAAAAGGGAAGATACGCAGTATTTT	CASSLGLAGPKREDTQYF
NA	NA	TRBJ1-2	TRBV9	TGTGCCAGCAGCGTAGCGAGGACACAGTTTAACTATAGCTACACCTTC	CASSVARTQFNYSYTF
NA	NA	TRBJ2-1	TRBV19	NA	CASSILAGGVGRNEQFF
once	NA	TRBJ1-3	TRBV11-3	TGTGCCAGCAGCTTAAAACACACCCACTCTGGAAACACCATATATTTT	CASSLKHTHSGNTIYF
NA	TRBD1	TRBJ2-3	TRBV5-4	TGTGCCAGCAGCTTGGCCAAGGGGGCGGGAGATACGCAGTATTTT	CASSLAKGAGDTQYF
once	NA	TRBJ2-5	TRBV28	TGTGCCAGTATTGGAGACGGTGGGACCCAGTACTTC	CASIGDGGTQYF
NA	TRBD1	TRBJ2-1	TRBV2	TGTGCCAGCAGCCTGTCCCGGGACAGGTTTGAGGGCTCCTACAATGAGCAGTTCTTC	CASSLSRDRFEGSYNEQFF
NA	TRBD2	TRBJ2-2	TRBV30	TGTGCCTGGAGTGGGCTCGCGGGAGTGGTCACCGGGGAGCTGTTTTTT	CAWSGLAGVVTGELFF
NA	NA	TRBJ2-7	TRBV29-1	TGCAGCGTAGGGCTAGGAGGCTCCTACGAGCAGTACTTC	CSVGLGGSYEQYF
NA	NA	TRBJ1-2	TRBV21-1	TGTGCCAGCAACCCTCTAGGCCGGAACGCTAACTATGGCTACACCTTC	CASNPLGRNANYGYTF
NA	NA	TRBJ2-1	TRBV2	TGTGCCAGCATACCCAGCTCCTACAATGAGCAGTTCTTC	CASIPSSYNEQFF
NA	NA	TRBJ2-7	TRBV30	TGTGCCTGGAGGGACCAGGGGCTCGAGCAGTACTTC	CAWRDQGLEQYF
NA	TRBD2	TRBJ2-1	TRBV4-1	TGCGCCAGCAGCCAAGACCGGGGGAGGGCTAGCGGTAATGAGCAGTTCTTC	CASSQDRGRASGNEQFF
NA	TRBD1	TRBJ2-7	TRBV7-2	TGTGCCAGCAGCTTATTCTTATGGGGACAGAACTCCTACGAGCAGTACTTC	CASSLFLWGQNSYEQYF
NA	TRBD2	TRBJ2-1	TRBV7-2	TGTGCCAGCAGCCGATTCACCCTTCTCCGGGAGGACTACAATGAGCAGTTCTTC	CASSRFTLLREDYNEQFF
NA	NA	TRBJ1-5	TRBV5-8	TGTGCCAGCAGCTTGTCGACTAGCAAACAGCCCCAGCATTTT	CASSLSTSKQPQHF
NA	NA	TRBJ2-7	TRBV29-1	TGCAGCGTTGCCCCGGGGGCCTACGAGCAGTACTTC	CSVAPGAYEQYF
NA	NA	TRBJ2-1	TRBV7-9	TGTGCCAGCAGCTTGCTGAGATTCTCCTACAATGAGCAGTTCTTC	CASSLLRFSYNEQFF
few	TRBD1	TRBJ2-5	TRBV7-8	TGTGCCAGCAGCTTAGGGACAGGGGATACCCAGTACTTC	CASSLGTGDTQYF
NA	NA	TRBJ2-7	TRBV7-9	TGTGCCAGCAGCCCAGATTACGAGCAGTACTTC	CASSPDYEQYF
NA	TRBD1	TRBJ2-7	TRBV5-1	TGCGCCAGCAGCCGGTCACCCGGGACAGAATCTCACGAGCAGTACTTC	CASSRSPGTESHEQYF
NA	TRBD1	TRBJ2-5	TRBV6-5	TGTGCCAGCAGTTACTCGGGACAGTTTGGGGAGACCCAGTACTTC	CASSYSGQFGETQYF
NA	NA	TRBJ1-5	TRBV6-5	TGTGCCAGCAGTTTAGTAATCAATCAGCCCCAGCATTTT	CASSLVINQPQHF
NA	TRBD2	TRBJ2-7	TRBV28	TGTGCCAGCAGTTTCGCGGGAGGATACGAGCAGTACTTC	CASSFAGGYEQYF
NA	TRBD1	TRBJ2-7	TRBV28	TGTGCCAGCAGTTCTTCCGGGACAGGGCTCTACGAGCAGTACTTC	CASSSSGTGLYEQYF
NA	TRBD1	TRBJ1-4	TRBV6-5	TGTGCCAGCAGGGGACAGGCTAATGAAAAACTGTTTTTT	CASRGQANEKLFF
few	NA	TRBJ1-1	TRBV7-3	TGTGCCAGCAGCTTAACGTTGGTCGGGAACACTGAAGCTTTCTTT	CASSLTLVGNTEAFF
NA	NA	TRBJ2-3	TRBV5-1	TGCGCCAGCAGCTTGCGGACAGACACAGATACGCAGTATTTT	CASSLRTDTDTQYF
NA	NA	TRBJ1-5	TRBV6-5	TGTGCCAGCAGCCCAAATAGCAATCAGCCCCAGCATTTT	CASSPNSNQPQHF
NA	TRBD1	TRBJ2-7	TRBV10-3	TGTGCCATCAGTGAGGCAGGGCAGGGGACAGGGGGCTACGAGCAGTACTTC	CAISEAGQGTGGYEQYF
NA	NA	TRBJ2-7	TRBV18	TGTGCCAGCTCATCCACAGGGTTCTACGAGCAGTACTTC	CASSSTGFYEQYF
NA	NA	TRBJ2-3	TRBV28	TGTGCCACCCTCCGGGACTCGAGCACAGATACGCAGTATTTT	CATLRDSSTDTQYF
once	NA	TRBJ1-1	TRBV6-1	TGTGCCAGCAGTACCGGACAGCACACTGAAGCTTTCTTT	CASSTGQHTEAFF
NA	NA	TRBJ1-1	TRBV27	TGTGCCAGCAGTTCTACTCCAGGAGGTGAAGCTTTCTTT	CASSSTPGGEAFF
NA	NA	TRBJ2-3	TRBV11-2	TGTGCCAGCAGCTCCTCACCGTCAGACACAGATACGCAGTATTTT	CASSSSPSDTDTQYF
NA	NA	TRBJ1-3	TRBV27	TGTGCCACCCGGGAAGGGGGCTCTGGAAACACCATATATTTT	CATREGGSGNTIYF
NA	TRBD1	TRBJ2-3	TRBV6-5	TGTGCCAGCAGTTTTGGACAGGGTCTCGATACGCAGTATTTT	CASSFGQGLDTQYF
NA	TRBD1	TRBJ2-7	TRBV19	TGTGCCAGTAGTGGGGGACAGGGATCCTACGAGCAGTACTTC	CASSGGQGSYEQYF
NA	NA	TRBJ2-4	TRBV7-3	TGTGCCAGCAGCTTAATAGGGGCAAACATTCAGTACTTC	CASSLIGANIQYF
NA	TRBD2	TRBJ2-1	TRBV9	TGTGCCAGCAGCTCGACTAGCGGGACATACAATGAGCAGTTCTTC	CASSSTSGTYNEQFF
few	NA	TRBJ2-5	TRBV5-1	TGCGCCAGCAGCTTGGGCAGAACAGGGATCCAAGAGACCCAGTACTTC	CASSLGRTGIQETQYF
few	NA	TRBJ1-4	TRBV4-3	TGCGCCAGCAGCCAAGATTCAGGGGATAGGGAAAAACTGTTTTTT	CASSQDSGDREKLFF